Following are 15 T cell receptor beta chains from one sample sequenced in a study of blood T cells in healthy people across ages. The use of a sample-barcoded 5' primer and a J-beta primer mix characterized a second PCR of about 6 to 12 cycles. TCRdb fed the 5' RACE reads into MiXCR, producing one record per CDR3 protein. The table records about 1.6 million distinct CDR3 sequences, about 31% of them present only once. The specimen sequenced was blood. Receptor source: a woman younger than 45 in good health.

This clonotype has only a few counts. The genes are TRBV7-9 and TRBJ2-4; TRBD1 matches 7 bases. V lost 1 base to trimming and J lost 1 base; unmatched junction nucleotides: 4. CDR3 length: 16 amino acids. Germline CDR1 reads SEHNR; CDR2 reads FQNEAQ (reference sequence). Here the CDR3 DNA reads TGTGCCAGCAGCTTAGGCGAGACAGGGGCCAAAAACATTCAGTACTTC. It encodes CASSLGETGAKNIQYF.

CDR3 coding DNA: TGTGCCAGCAGCTTAGGGGGGAAGCAGTACTTC. Its translation: CASSLGGKQYF. This sequence joins TRBV5-8 and TRBJ2-7; either TRBD1 or TRBD2 may fit D (6 bases each). The CDR3 consists of 11 residues. The V end lost 2 bases, the J end lost 8 bases, and 8 bases lay between the germline ends. Germline values: CDR1 SGHTS, CDR2 YDEGEE.

Regarding this clonotype: A read error may explain this, as a much larger clone is one base away. The chain joins TRBV20-1 to TRBJ2-7; D gene unclear. The V gene's germline CDR1 is DFQATT and CDR2 SNEGSKA (reference sequence). The CDR3 is 14 amino acids. V shed 7 bases and J shed 7 bases, with 23 bases lying between them. The CDR3: CSVTNDGSYNEQYF. DNA of the CDR3: TGCAGTGTTACGAACGACGGATCCTACAATGAGCAGTACTTC.

This clonotype has a handful of counts. The chain joins TRBV5-6 to TRBJ2-1; weak D call: TRBD2 (5 bases). V lost 1 base and J lost 0, with 14 bases in between. The CDR3 totals 17 residues. Per germline, CDR1 SGHDT and CDR2 YYEEEE. The CDR3 DNA sequence: TGTGCCAGCAGCTTGAGCTTCGGCGAGGGCTCCTACAATGAGCAGTTCTTC. This codes for CASSLSFGEGSYNEQFF.

The CDR3 loop is CASKPPGLGTDTQYF. CDR3 coding DNA: TGTGCCAGCAAGCCCCCCGGACTAGGGACAGATACGCAGTATTTT. The V gene is TRBV2, the J gene TRBJ2-3; 7 bases agree with TRBD2. CDR3 size: 15 residues. Germline assignment: CDR1 SNHLY and CDR2 FYNNEI. V trimming: 7 bases; J trimming: 3 bases; junction bases outside the gene matches: 10.

The sample holds many counts of this clonotype. The chain links TRBV29-1 to TRBJ2-3, with D tentatively TRBD2 (7 bases). The germline V and J ends were trimmed by 7 bases and 2 bases, with 13 bases remaining between them. Per the germline V gene, CDR1 is SQVTM and CDR2 is ANQGSEA. The CDR3 covers 13 residues. CDR3 in DNA: TGCAGCGGAGGGGGGGGATCCACAGATACGCAGTATTTT. Translating it yields CSGGGGSTDTQYF.

V and J are TRBV7-9 and TRBJ1-3, with D possibly matching TRBD1 (5 bases). Trimming cost V 5 bases and J 8 bases, with 16 bases left between them. The CDR3 has 14 amino acids. Germline lookup yields CDR1 SEHNR and CDR2 FQNEAQ (reference sequence). Here the CDR3 DNA reads TGTGCCAGCAGCACACTCTCGGGACCGGACACCATATATTTT. Its protein product is CASSTLSGPDTIYF. Combining the CDR3 with reference TRBV7-9 and TRBJ1-3 gives the whole variable domain DTGVSQNPRHKITKRGQNVTFRCDPISEHNRLYWYRQTLGQGPEFLTYFQNEAQLEKSRLLSDRFSAERPKGSFSTLEIQRTEQGDSAMYLCASSTLSGPDTIYFGEGSWLTVV.

The chain carries TRBV27 and TRBJ2-1, with 7 bases identical to TRBD2. This CDR3 spans 15 amino acids. Trimming took 4 bases from V and 10 from J; bases not matched to a gene: 13. CDR1 and CDR2 from the germline V gene are MNHEY and SMNVEV (reference sequence). The CDR3 spells CASSWPWEGQSEQFF. The CDR3 DNA follows: TGTGCCAGCAGTTGGCCGTGGGAGGGCCAATCCGAGCAGTTCTTC.

The rearrangement links TRBV7-9 to TRBJ1-2; D is possibly TRBD1 (5 bases). Trimming removed 7 bases at V and 5 bases at J, with 20 bases between. CDR1 SEHNR and CDR2 FQNEAQ come from the germline V gene (reference sequence). The CDR3 is 15 amino acids. This chain's CDR3 is CASTPLQAFNYGYTF. As DNA, the CDR3 is TGTGCCAGCACCCCGTTACAGGCTTTTAATTATGGCTACACCTTC. Full variable domain (outside the CDR3, taken from reference TRBV7-9 and TRBJ1-2): DTGVSQNPRHKITKRGQNVTFRCDPISEHNRLYWYRQTLGQGPEFLTYFQNEAQLEKSRLLSDRFSAERPKGSFSTLEIQRTEQGDSAMYLCASTPLQAFNYGYTFGSGTRLTVV.

Note on this clonotype: It may be a read error: a sequence one base away is much more abundant. V is TRBV20-1 and J is TRBJ2-5; D not resolved. Trimming took 6 bases from V and 13 from J, leaving 12 bases between them. Germline assignment: CDR1 DFQATT and CDR2 SNEGSKA (reference sequence). CDR3 size: 9 residues. The chain's CDR3 is CSAQYERYF. The CDR3 coding sequence is TGCAGTGCCCAGTACGAGCGGTACTTC.

The gene calls are TRBV7-8 and TRBJ2-5; 9 bases are shared with TRBD2. The end of the DNA fits TRBJ2-7 better, so the J call may be wrong. The CDR3 has 13 residues. Germline CDR1 and CDR2: SGHVS and FQNEAQ. CDR3 sequence: CASSAGTSSEQYF. Written as DNA, the CDR3 is TGTGCCAGCAGCGCCGGGACTAGCAGCGAGCAGTACTTC.

This clonotype came up many times. The J gene is TRBJ1-6, the V gene TRBV5-1; D is unresolved. The V gene lost 2 bases and the J gene lost 7 bases, with 7 bases spanning the gap. CDR3 length: 13 residues. Germline CDR1 is SGHRS and CDR2 is YFSETQ. CDR3 in amino acids: CASSFETNSPLHF. The CDR3 bases are TGCGCCAGCAGCTTTGAAACGAATTCACCCCTCCACTTT.

The chain is built from TRBV20-1 and TRBJ1-5; TRBD1 matches at 7 bases. Trimming at V came to 4 bases and at J to 5 bases, leaving 11 bases not matched to a gene. CDR1 DFQATT and CDR2 SNEGSKA come from the germline V gene (reference sequence). The CDR3 covers 15 residues. The CDR3 spells CSAINIRQGYQPQHF. CDR3 bases: TGCAGTGCTATTAATATACGACAGGGCTATCAGCCCCAGCATTTT.

The rearrangement uses TRBV18 and TRBJ1-2; a weak D match, TRBD1 (6 bases). Trimming stripped 8 bases from V and 8 bases from J, with 18 bases between. The germline CDR1 and CDR2 sequences are KGHSH and LQKENI. This CDR3 comprises 13 residues. CDR3 DNA sequence: TGTGCCAGCGCTTTTGGGGGCGCAAGCGGCTACACCTTC. Its protein product is CASAFGGASGYTF.

This clonotype has a handful of counts. The chain employs TRBV9 and TRBJ2-5, with 9 bases that match TRBD1. The J call is in doubt because the DNA end fits TRBJ2-7 better. Looked up from germline, CDR1 is SGDLS and CDR2 is YYNGEE. This CDR3 comprises 16 residues. CDR3 nucleotides: TGTGCCAGCAGCGCCCAACGTACGACAGGGGGTGGCGAGCAGTACTTC. Translation gives CASSAQRTTGGGEQYF.